Listed here are 2 T cell receptor beta chains from one sample, sequenced in a study of identical twins. TCRdb redid the calling of the 5' RACE reads with MiXCR, one entry per CDR3 protein. The sample contains 400,000 to 500,000 distinct CDR3 sequences, approximately 18% of which appear only once. Sequenced sample: naive T cells sorted from blood. The receptors stem from a man aged 45-65 years in good health.

The rearrangement uses TRBV11-2 and TRBJ2-5; D gene unclear. Trimming shortened V by 0 bases and J by 3 bases, and 11 bases separated the two germline ends. CDR1 and CDR2 from the germline V gene are SGHAT and FQNNGV. CDR3 length equals 15 residues. The CDR3 nucleotides are TGTGCCAGCAGCTTAGATTGGGCCGGAAAAGAGACCCAGTACTTC. Protein product: CASSLDWAGKETQYF.

The chain has TRBV4-2 and TRBJ2-1; unclear D gene. V was shortened by 3 bases and J by 5 bases, with 14 bases between the two germline ends. The CDR3 spans 15 residues. Germline-derived CDR1 and CDR2 are LGHNA and YNFKEQ. CDR3 residues: CASSHGVLAHNEQFF. In DNA form, the CDR3 reads TGTGCCAGCAGCCATGGGGTGCTGGCCCACAATGAGCAGTTCTTC.